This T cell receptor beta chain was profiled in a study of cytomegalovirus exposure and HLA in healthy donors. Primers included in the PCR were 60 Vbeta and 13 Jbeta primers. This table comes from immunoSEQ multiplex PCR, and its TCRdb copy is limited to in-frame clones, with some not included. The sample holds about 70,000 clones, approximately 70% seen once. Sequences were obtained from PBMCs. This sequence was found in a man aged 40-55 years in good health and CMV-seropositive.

The CDR3: CASSPLGSAGSYEQYF. CDR3 in DNA: TGTGCCAGCTCACCACTCGGGTCGGCGGGCTCCTACGAGCAGTACTTC. This chain uses TRBV18 with TRBJ2-7; tentative D call: TRBD2 (5 bases). Germline assignment: CDR1 KGHSH and CDR2 LQKENI. This CDR3 contains 16 residues. The ends were cut back, 1 base at V and 0 bases at J, with 13 bases in the middle.